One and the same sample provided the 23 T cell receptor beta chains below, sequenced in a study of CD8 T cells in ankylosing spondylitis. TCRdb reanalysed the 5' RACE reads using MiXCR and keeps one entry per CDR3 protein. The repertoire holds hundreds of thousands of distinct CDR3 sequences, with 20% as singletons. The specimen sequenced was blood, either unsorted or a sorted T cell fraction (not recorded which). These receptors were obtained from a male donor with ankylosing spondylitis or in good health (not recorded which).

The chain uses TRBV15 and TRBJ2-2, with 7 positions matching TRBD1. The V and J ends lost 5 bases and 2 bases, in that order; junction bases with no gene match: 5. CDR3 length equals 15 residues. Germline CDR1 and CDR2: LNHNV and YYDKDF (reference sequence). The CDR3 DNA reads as TGTGCCACCAGCCTGAGGACAGGCAACACCGGGGAGCTGTTTTTT. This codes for CATSLRTGNTGELFF.

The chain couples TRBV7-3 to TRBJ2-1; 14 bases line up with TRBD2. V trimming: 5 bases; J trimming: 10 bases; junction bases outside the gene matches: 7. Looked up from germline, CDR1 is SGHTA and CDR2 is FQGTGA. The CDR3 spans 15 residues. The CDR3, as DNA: TGTGCCAGCAGCGCGACTAGCGGGGGGGCCGCAGAGCAGTTCTTC. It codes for CASSATSGGAAEQFF.

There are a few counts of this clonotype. The CDR3 DNA follows: TGCAGCGTTGTTCTCGGGGGACCCTCCTACGAGCAGTACTTC. It specifies CSVVLGGPSYEQYF. The chain is built from TRBV29-1 and TRBJ2-7; a possible D gene is TRBD2 (6 bases). This CDR3 has 14 residues. CDR1 is SQVTM and CDR2 is ANQGSEA in the germline V gene. V dropped 4 bases and J dropped 0 bases, with 13 bases sitting between them.

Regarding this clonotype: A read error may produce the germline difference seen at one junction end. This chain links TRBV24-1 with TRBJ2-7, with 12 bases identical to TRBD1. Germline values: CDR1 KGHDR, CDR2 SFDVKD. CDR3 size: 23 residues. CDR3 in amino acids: CSTSDQNPWNGTGGSQLLYEQYF. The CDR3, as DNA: TGTTCCACCAGTGATCAGAATCCCTGGAACGGGACAGGGGGCTCCCAACTCCTCTACGAGCAGTACTTC.

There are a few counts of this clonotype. CDR3 protein: CASSQDRYNQPQHF. The DNA of the CDR3 is TGCGCCAGCAGCCAAGACAGATACAATCAGCCCCAGCATTTT. This chain uses TRBV4-1 with TRBJ1-5; D not resolved. The CDR3 runs 14 residues. Trimming took 0 bases from V and 3 from J, leaving 6 bases between them. The germline V gene has CDR1 MGHRA and CDR2 YSYEKL.

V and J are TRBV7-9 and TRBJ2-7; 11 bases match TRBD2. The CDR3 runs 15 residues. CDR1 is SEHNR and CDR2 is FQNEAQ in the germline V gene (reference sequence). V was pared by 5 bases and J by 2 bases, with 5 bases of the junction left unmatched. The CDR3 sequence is CASSRLAGTPYEQYF. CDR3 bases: TGTGCCAGCAGCAGACTAGCGGGGACCCCCTACGAGCAGTACTTC.

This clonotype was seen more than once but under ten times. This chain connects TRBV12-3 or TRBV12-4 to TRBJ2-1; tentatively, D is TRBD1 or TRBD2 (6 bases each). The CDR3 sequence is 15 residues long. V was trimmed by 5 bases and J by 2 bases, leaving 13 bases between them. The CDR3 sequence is CASSTGTPAYNEQFF. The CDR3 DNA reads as TGTGCCAGCAGTACAGGGACTCCTGCCTACAATGAGCAGTTCTTC.

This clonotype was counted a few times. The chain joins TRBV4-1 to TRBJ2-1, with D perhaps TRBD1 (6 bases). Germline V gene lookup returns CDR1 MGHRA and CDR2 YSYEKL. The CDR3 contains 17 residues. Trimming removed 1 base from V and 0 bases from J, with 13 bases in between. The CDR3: CASSQGLQGISYNEQFF. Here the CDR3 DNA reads TGCGCCAGCAGCCAAGGCTTGCAGGGGATCTCCTACAATGAGCAGTTCTTC.

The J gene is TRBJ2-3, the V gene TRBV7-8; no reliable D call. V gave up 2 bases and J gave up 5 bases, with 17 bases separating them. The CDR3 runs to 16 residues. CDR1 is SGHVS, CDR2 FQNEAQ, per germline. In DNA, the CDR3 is TGTGCCAGCAGCTTATTAGCAGCCCCCGCGGAAGATACGCAGTATTTT. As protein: CASSLLAAPAEDTQYF.

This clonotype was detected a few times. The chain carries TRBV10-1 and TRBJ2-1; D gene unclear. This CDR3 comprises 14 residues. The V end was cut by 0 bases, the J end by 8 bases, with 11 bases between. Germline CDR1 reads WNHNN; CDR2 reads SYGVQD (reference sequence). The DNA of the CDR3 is TGCGCCAGCAGTGAGTCGTTCAGGATCGATGAGCAGTTCTTC. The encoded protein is CASSESFRIDEQFF.

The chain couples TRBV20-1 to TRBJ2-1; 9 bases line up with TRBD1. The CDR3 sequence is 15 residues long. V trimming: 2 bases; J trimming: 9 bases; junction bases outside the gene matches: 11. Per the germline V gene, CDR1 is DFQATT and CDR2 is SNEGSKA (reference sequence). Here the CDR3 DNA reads TGCAGTGCTAGAAACTTCCGGACAGGGGAGTTTGAGCAGTTCTTC. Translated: CSARNFRTGEFEQFF.

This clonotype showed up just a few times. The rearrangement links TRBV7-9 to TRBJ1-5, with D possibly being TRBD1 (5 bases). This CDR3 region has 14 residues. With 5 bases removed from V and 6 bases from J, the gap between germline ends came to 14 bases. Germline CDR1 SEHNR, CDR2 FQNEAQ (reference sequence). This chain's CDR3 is CASSRPAGGQPQHF. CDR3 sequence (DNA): TGTGCCAGCAGCCGCCCCGCGGGGGGTCAGCCCCAGCATTTT.

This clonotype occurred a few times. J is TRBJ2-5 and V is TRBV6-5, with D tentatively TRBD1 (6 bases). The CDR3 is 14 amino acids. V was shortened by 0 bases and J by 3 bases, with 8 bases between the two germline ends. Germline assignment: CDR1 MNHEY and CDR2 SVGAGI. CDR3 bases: TGTGCCAGCAGTTACTCAAGGGACAAAGAGACCCAGTACTTC. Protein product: CASSYSRDKETQYF.

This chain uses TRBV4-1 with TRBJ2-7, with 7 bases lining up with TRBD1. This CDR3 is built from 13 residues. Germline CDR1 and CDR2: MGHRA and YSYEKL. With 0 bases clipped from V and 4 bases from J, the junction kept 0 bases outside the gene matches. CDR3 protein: CASSQEDRYEQYF. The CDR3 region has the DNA TGCGCCAGCAGCCAAGAGGACAGGTACGAGCAGTACTTC.

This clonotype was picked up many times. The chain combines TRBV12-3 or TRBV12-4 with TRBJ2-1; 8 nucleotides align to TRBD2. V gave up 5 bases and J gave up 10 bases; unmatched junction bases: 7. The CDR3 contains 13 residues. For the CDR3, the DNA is TGTGCCAGCAGTATCGGGGGGGCTGACGAGCAGTTCTTC. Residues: CASSIGGADEQFF.

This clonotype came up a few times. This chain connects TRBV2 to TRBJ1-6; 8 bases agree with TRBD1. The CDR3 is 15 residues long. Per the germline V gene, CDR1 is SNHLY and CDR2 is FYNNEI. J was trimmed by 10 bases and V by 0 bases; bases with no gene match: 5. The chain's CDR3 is CASSEATGVNSPLHF. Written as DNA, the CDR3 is TGTGCCAGCAGTGAAGCGACAGGGGTCAACTCACCCCTCCACTTT.

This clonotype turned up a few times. The CDR3 DNA follows: TGTGCCAGCAGTTCTAGAGAGACAGGGGTCTTTGGCAAAAACATTCAGTACTTC. Its translation: CASSSRETGVFGKNIQYF. This chain joins TRBV27 and TRBJ2-4; 8 positions match TRBD1. Germline trimming cut 4 bases from V and 3 bases from J; bases unmatched to any gene: 14. The length of the CDR3 is 18 residues. CDR1 MNHEY and CDR2 SMNVEV come from the germline V gene (reference sequence).

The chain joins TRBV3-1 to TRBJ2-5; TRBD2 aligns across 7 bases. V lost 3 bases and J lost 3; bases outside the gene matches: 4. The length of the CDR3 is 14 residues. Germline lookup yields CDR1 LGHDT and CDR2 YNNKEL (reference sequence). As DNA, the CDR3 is TGTGCCAGCAGCCAGACGAGCGGGGAAGAGACCCAGTACTTC. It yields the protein CASSQTSGEETQYF.

CDR3 sequence (DNA): TGTGCCAGCAGCCGCCGGGGGGCTCGGGAGCAGTACTTC. Translating it yields CASSRRGAREQYF. This chain links TRBV11-2 with TRBJ2-7; perhaps TRBD2 as D (7 bases). This CDR3 has 13 amino acids. The ends were cut back, 5 bases at V and 7 bases at J, with 15 bases in the middle. Per germline, CDR1 SGHAT and CDR2 FQNNGV.

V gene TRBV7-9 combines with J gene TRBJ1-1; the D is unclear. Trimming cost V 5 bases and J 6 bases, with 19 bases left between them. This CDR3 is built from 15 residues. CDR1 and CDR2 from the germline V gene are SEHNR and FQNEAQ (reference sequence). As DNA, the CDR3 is TGTGCCAGCAGCGACCTTATAGGGTTTGGCGCTGAAGCTTTCTTT. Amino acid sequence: CASSDLIGFGAEAFF.

DNA for the CDR3: TGCAGTGCTAGAGATGCGGCACTAGCCAAAAACATTCAGTACTTC. Translated, it gives CSARDAALAKNIQYF. J is TRBJ2-4 and V is TRBV20-1; D ambiguous. The V and J ends lost 0 bases and 0 bases respectively, with 9 bases between them. The germline CDR1 and CDR2 sequences are DFQATT and SNEGSKA (reference sequence). The CDR3 runs 15 residues.

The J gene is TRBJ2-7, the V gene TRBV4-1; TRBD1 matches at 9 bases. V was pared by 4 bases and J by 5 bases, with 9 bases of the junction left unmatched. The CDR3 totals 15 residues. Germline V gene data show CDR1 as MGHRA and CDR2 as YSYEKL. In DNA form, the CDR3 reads TGCGCCAGCAGCCGAGTCACCCGGACAGGGGACGAGCAGTACTTC. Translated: CASSRVTRTGDEQYF.

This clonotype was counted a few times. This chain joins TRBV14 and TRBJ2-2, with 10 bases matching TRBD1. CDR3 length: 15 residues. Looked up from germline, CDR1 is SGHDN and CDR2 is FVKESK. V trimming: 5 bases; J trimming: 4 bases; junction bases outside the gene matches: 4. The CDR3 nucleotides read TGTGCCAGCAGCGAGGACAGGGGGAGCACCGGGGAGCTGTTTTTT. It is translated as CASSEDRGSTGELFF.